This T cell receptor (beta chain) was documented in a study of early T cells in non-severe SARS-CoV-2 infection. Study at large: Sequencing targeted bulk RNA from unsorted whole blood, leaving chains unpaired.

Individual cDNA molecules received unique molecular identifiers during library preparation. MiXCR was run by TCRdb on the 5' RACE reads, yielding one entry per CDR3 protein. The sample has 55,000 to 80,000 distinct CDR3 sequences, around 12% seen once; the top ten hold roughly 1.4%. Study-wide findings and caveats: Matching results from VDJdb favored anti-spike CD8 responses, leaving private and CD4 specificities undetected.

Germline CDR1 and CDR2: SGHNT and YYREEE (reference sequence). The CDR3 has 15 amino acids. The V and J ends lost 4 bases and 2 bases respectively, with 13 bases between them. This clonotype was picked up a small number of times. The antigen remains unidentified. This specimen was whole blood, taken at baseline. The V and J genes are TRBV5-4 and TRBJ2-1; perhaps TRBD1 as D (6 bases). The clonotype was recovered from an adult who was a healthcare worker with PCR-confirmed SARS-CoV-2 infection or an uninfected control (not recorded which). CDR3 protein: CASSGSWGPYNEQFF. The CDR3 nucleotides read TGTGCCAGCAGCGGGTCTTGGGGGCCCTACAATGAGCAGTTCTTC.